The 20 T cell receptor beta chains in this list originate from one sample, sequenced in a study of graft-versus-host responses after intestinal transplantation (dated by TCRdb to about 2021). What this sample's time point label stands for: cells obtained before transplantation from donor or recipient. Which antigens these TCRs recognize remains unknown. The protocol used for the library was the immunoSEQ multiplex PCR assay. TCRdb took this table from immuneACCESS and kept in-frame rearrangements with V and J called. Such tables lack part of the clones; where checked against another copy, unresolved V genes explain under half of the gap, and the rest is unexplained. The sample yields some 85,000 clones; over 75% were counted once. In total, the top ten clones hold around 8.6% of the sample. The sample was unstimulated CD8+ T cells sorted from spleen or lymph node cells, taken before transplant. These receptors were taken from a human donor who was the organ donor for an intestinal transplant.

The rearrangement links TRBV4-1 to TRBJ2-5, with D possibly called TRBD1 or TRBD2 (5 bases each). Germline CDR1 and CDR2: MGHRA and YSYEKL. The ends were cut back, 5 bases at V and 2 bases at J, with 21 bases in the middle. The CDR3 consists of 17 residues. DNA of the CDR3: TGCGCCAGCAGCATGAAAATAGCCGGAGGACATCAAGAGACCCAGTACTTC. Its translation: CASSMKIAGGHQETQYF.

The DNA of the CDR3 is TGCGCCAGCAGTCCAGGGACAGGGACTAGGAACTATGGCTACACCTTC. Translated, it gives CASSPGTGTRNYGYTF. The genes are TRBV10-2 and TRBJ1-2, with 9 bases that match TRBD1. The CDR3 spans 16 residues. V lost 5 bases and J lost 2; bases outside the gene matches: 9. The germline gives CDR1 WSHSY, CDR2 SAAADI.

The DNA of the CDR3 is TGTGCCAGCAGCGGGACAGACAGGGGGCAACTCTACGAGCAGTACTTC. Translation gives CASSGTDRGQLYEQYF. V and J are TRBV5-5 and TRBJ2-7; the match to TRBD1 covers 10 bases. CDR3 length: 16 residues. CDR1 and CDR2 (germline): SGHKS, YYEKEE (reference sequence). Trimming cost V 4 bases and J 3 bases; bases outside gene matches: 10.

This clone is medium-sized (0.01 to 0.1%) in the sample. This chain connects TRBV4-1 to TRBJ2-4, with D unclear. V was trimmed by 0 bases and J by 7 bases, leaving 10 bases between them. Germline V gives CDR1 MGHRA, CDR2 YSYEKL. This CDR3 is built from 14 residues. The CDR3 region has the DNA TGCGCCAGCAGCCAAGATTTTACGGTGAACATTCAGTACTTC. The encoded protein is CASSQDFTVNIQYF.

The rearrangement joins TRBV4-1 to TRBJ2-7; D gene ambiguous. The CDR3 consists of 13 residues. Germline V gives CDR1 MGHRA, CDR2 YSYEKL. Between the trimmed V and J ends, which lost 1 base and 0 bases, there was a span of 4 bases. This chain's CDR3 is CASSQVSSYEQYF. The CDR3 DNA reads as TGCGCCAGCAGCCAAGTCAGCTCCTACGAGCAGTACTTC.

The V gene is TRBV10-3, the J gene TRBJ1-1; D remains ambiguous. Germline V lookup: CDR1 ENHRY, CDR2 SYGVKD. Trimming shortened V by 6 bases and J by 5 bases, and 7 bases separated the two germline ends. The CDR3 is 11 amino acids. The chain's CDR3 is CAIRAGTEAFF. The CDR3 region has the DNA TGTGCCATCAGGGCGGGGACTGAAGCTTTCTTT.

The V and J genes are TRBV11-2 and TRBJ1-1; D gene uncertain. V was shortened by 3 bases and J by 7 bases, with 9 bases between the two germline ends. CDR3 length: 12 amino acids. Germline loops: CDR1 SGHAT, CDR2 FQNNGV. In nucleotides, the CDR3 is TGTGCCAGCAGCTTTTCGGATTATGAAGCTTTCTTT. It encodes CASSFSDYEAFF.

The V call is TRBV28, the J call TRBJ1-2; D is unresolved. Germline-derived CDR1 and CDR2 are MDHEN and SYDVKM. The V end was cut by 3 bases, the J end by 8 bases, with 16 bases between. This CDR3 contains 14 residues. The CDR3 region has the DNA TGTGCCAGCAGTTTTAGCGCTGCATTCCGCGGCTACACCTTC. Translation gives CASSFSAAFRGYTF.

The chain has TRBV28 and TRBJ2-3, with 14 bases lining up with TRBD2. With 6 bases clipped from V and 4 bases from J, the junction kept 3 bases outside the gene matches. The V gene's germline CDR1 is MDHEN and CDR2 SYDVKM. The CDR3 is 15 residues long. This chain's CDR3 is CASRRLAGGPDTQYF. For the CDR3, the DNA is TGTGCCAGCAGACGACTAGCGGGGGGGCCAGATACGCAGTATTTT.

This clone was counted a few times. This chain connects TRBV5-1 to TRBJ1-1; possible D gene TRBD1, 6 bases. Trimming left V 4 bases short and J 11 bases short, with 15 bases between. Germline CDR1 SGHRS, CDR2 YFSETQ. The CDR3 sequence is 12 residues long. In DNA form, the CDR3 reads TGCGCCAGCAGCCCGAGAGAGGGGGGGGCTTTCTTT. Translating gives CASSPREGGAFF.

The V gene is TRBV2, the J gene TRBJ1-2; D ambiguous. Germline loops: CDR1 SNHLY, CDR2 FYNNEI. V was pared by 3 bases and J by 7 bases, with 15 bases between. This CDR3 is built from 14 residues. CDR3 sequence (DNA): TGTGCCAGCAGTGACTCATCGTGGGCGAGTGGCTACACCTTC. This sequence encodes CASSDSSWASGYTF.

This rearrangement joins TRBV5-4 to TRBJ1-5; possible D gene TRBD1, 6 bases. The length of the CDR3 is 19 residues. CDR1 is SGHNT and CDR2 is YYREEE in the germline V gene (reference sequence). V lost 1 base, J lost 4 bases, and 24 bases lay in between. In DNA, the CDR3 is TGTGCCAGCAGCTTGAGAGTTGTAGGGGGGCTTTTGTGGAATCAGCCCCAGCATTTT. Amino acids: CASSLRVVGGLLWNQPQHF.

This CDR3 reads CASRPDGGAFWNEQFF. The DNA of the CDR3 is TGTGCCAGCAGGCCTGACGGGGGGGCCTTTTGGAATGAGCAGTTCTTC. V and J are TRBV2 and TRBJ2-1; 8 bases fit TRBD2. The V segment lost 6 bases and the J segment 7 bases; nucleotides outside the gene matches: 14. This CDR3 region has 16 residues. Germline CDR1 is SNHLY and CDR2 is FYNNEI.

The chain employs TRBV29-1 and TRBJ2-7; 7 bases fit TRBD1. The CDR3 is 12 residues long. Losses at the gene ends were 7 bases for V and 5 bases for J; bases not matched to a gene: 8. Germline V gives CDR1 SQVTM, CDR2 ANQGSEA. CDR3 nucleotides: TGCAGCGCACGAGACAGGGCCGACGAGCAGTACTTC. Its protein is CSARDRADEQYF.

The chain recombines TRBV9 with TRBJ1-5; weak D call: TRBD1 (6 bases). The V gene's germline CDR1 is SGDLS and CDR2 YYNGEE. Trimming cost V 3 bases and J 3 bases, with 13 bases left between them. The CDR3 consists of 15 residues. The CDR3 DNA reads TGTGCCAGCAGCGGGGGGGACACTAACAATCAGCCCCAGCATTTT. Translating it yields CASSGGDTNNQPQHF.

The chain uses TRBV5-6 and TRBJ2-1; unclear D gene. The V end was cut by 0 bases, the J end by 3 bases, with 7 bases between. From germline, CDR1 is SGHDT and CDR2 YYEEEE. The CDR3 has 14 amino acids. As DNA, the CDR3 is TGTGCCAGCAGCTTGGACGGCTGCTACAATGAGCAGTTCTTC. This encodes CASSLDGCYNEQFF.

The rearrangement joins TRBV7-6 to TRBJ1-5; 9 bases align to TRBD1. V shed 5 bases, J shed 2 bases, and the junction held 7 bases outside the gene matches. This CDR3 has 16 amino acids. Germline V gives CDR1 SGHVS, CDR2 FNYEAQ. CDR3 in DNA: TGTGCCAGCAGCCAAGGACAGGGGATGGGCAATCAGCCCCAGCATTTT. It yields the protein CASSQGQGMGNQPQHF. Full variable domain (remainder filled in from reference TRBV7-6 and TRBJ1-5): GAGVSQSPRYKVTKRGQDVALRCDPISGHVSLYWYRQALGQGPEFLTYFNYEAQQDKSGLPNDRFSAERPEGSISTLTIQRTEQRDSAMYRCASSQGQGMGNQPQHFGDGTRLSIL.

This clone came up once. CDR3 loop: CASSTTATLNIQYF. CDR3 nucleotides: TGTGCCAGCAGCACTACTGCGACCCTAAACATTCAGTACTTC. The chain combines TRBV5-6 with TRBJ2-4; no firm D call. Germline-derived CDR1 and CDR2 are SGHDT and YYEEEE. This CDR3 is 14 amino acids long. V lost 4 bases and J lost 6, with 14 bases in between.

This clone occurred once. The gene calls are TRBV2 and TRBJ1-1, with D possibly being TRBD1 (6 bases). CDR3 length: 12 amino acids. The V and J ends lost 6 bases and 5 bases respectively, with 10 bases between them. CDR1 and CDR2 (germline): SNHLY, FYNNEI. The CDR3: CASSVDRTEAFF. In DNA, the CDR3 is TGTGCCAGCAGCGTCGACAGGACTGAAGCTTTCTTT.

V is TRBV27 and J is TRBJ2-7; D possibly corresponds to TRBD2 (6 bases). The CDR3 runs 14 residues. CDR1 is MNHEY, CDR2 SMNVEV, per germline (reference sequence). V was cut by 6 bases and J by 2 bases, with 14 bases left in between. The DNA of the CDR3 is TGTGCCAGCAGCTTTGCGGGGCAGGCCTACGAGCAGTACTTC. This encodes CASSFAGQAYEQYF.